This T cell receptor beta chain derives from a study of PD-1 blockade in classical Hodgkin lymphoma. Study at large: With a 2-week interval, patients received intravenous nivolumab at 3 mg/kg. General study points: The repertoire differences lack a defined cause, possibly disease activity or prior therapy. In newly diagnosed patients, baseline TCR diversity was reportedly below that of healthy donors. Complete responders entered with baseline diversity on par with newly diagnosed patients, the results showed.

CDR3 length: 12 amino acids. Germline CDR1 LGHNA, CDR2 YSLEER. Between the trimmed V and J ends, which lost 4 bases and 7 bases, there was a span of 11 bases. On this clone itself: No antigen is known for it.

The table came from immunoSEQ multiplex PCR; TCRdb's copy has only in-frame clones and leaves some out. The repertoire consists of some 40,000 clones, with 76% occurring once and the leading ten covering approximately 10%. All patients experienced relapse after autologous stem cell transplantation, and brentuximab vedotin exposure was variable. The rearrangement links TRBV4-3 to TRBJ2-7; D gene ambiguous. Sequencing used peripheral blood mononuclear cells (PBMCs), obtained at baseline. The receptor was isolated from a human donor with classical Hodgkin lymphoma. The chain's CDR3 is CASSPTGREQYF. DNA of the CDR3: TGCGCCAGCAGCCCGACTGGAAGGGAGCAGTACTTC.